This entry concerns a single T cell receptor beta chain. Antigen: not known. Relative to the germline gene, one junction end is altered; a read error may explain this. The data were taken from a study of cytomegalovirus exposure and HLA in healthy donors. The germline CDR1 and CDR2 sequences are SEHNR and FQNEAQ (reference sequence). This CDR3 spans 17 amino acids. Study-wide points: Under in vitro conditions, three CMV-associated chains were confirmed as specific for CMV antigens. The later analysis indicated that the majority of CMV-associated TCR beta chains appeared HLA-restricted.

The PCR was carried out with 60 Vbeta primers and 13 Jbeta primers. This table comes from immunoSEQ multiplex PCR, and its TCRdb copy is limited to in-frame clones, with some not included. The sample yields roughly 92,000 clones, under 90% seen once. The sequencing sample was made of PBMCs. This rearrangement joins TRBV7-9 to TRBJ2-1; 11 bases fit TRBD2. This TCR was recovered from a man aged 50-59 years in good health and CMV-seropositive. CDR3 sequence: CSSSFPQGLADYNEQFF. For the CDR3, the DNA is TGTTCCAGCAGCTTCCCCCAGGGACTAGCGGACTACAATGAGCAGTTCTTC.